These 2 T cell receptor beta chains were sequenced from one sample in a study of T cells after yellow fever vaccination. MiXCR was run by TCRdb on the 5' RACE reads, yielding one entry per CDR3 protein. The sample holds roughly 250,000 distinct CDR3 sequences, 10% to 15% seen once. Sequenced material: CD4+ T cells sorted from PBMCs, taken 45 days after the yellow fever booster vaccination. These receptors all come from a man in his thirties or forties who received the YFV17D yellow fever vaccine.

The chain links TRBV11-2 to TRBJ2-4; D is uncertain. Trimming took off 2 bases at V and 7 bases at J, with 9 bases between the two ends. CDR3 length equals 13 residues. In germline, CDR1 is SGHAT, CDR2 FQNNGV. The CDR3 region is CASSLMFRNIQYF. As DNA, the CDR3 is TGTGCCAGCAGCTTAATGTTCCGGAACATTCAGTACTTC.

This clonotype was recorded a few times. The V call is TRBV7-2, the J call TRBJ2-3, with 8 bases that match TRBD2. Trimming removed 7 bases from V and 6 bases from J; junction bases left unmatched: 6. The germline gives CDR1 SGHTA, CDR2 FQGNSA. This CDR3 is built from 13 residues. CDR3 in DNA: TGTGCCAGCACCATCGGGAGGGGTGATACGCAGTATTTT. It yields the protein CASTIGRGDTQYF.